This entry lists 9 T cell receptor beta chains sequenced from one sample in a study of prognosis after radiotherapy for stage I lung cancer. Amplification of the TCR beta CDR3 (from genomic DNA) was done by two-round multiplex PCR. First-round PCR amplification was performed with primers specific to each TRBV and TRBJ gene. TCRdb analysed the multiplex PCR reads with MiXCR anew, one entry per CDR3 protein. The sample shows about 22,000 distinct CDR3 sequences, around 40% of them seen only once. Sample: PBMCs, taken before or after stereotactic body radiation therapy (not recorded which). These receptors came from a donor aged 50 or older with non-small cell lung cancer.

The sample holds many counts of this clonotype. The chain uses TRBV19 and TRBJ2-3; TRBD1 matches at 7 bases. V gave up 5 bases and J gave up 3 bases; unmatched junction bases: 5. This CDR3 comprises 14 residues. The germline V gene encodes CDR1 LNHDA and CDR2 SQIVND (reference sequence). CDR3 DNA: TGTGCCAGTAGTTATCCAGGGGGTACAGATACGCAGTATTTT. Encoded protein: CASSYPGGTDTQYF.

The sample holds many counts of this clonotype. CDR3 sequence reads: CASSRDFVSGANVLTF. The CDR3 DNA sequence: TGTGCCAGCAGTCGGGACTTCGTCTCTGGGGCCAACGTCCTGACTTTC. The chain has TRBV6-1 and TRBJ2-6, with a weak D call TRBD2 (6 bases). This CDR3 has 16 residues. CDR1 and CDR2 from the germline V gene are MNHNS and SASEGT. V was shortened by 5 bases and J by 0 bases, with 11 bases between the two germline ends.

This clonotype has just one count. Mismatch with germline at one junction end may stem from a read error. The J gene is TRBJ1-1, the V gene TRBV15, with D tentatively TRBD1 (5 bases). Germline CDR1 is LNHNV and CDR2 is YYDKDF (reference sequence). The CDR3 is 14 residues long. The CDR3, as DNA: TGTGTCACCACCAGAGCCAGGGCTGTCACTGAAGCTTTCTTT. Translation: CVTTRARAVTEAFF.

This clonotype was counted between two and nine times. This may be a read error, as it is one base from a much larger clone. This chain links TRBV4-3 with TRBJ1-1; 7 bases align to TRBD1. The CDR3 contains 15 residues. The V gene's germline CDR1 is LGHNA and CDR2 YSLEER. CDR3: CASGQAVTGRTEAFF. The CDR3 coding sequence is TGCGCCAGCGGCCAAGCCGTGACAGGGAGGACTGAAGCTTTCTTT.

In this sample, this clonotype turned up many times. The CDR3 region is CASSGEGRGANVLTF. For the CDR3, the DNA is TGTGCCAGCAGCGGAGAGGGGCGGGGGGCCAACGTCCTGACTTTC. V usage is TRBV9 and J usage is TRBJ2-6, with D perhaps assigned TRBD1 or TRBD2 (5 bases each). The V and J ends lost 3 bases and 4 bases respectively, with 11 bases between them. Germline V gene sequence: CDR1 SGDLS, CDR2 YYNGEE. The CDR3 loop spans 15 amino acids.

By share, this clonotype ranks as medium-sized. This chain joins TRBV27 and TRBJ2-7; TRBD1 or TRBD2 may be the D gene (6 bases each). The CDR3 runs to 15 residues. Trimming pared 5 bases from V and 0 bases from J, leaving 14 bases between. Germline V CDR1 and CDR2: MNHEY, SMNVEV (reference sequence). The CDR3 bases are TGTGCCAGCAGTACGGGGGCCGGAATCTCCTACGAGCAGTACTTC. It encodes CASSTGAGISYEQYF.

The CDR3 protein is CASSFSGRADEQYF. DNA for the CDR3: TGCGCCAGCAGCTTTAGCGGGAGGGCCGACGAGCAGTACTTC. The chain employs TRBV5-1 and TRBJ2-7, with 11 positions matching TRBD2. The junction had 3 bases not matched to a gene; V was cut back by 2 bases and J by 5 bases. Germline lookup yields CDR1 SGHRS and CDR2 YFSETQ. This CDR3 comprises 14 residues.

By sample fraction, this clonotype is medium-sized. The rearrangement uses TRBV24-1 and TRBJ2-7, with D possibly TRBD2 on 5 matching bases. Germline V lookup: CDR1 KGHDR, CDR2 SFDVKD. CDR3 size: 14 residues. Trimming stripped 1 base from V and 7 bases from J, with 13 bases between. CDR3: CATSDFNGRGEQYF. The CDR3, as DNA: TGTGCCACCAGTGATTTTAACGGCCGGGGAGAGCAGTACTTC.

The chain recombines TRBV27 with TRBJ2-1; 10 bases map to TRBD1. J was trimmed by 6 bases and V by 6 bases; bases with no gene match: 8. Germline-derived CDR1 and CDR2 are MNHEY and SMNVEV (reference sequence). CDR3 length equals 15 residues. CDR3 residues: CASSPDRGRSNEQFF. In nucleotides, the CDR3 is TGTGCCAGCAGCCCTGACAGGGGGCGCAGCAATGAGCAGTTCTTC.